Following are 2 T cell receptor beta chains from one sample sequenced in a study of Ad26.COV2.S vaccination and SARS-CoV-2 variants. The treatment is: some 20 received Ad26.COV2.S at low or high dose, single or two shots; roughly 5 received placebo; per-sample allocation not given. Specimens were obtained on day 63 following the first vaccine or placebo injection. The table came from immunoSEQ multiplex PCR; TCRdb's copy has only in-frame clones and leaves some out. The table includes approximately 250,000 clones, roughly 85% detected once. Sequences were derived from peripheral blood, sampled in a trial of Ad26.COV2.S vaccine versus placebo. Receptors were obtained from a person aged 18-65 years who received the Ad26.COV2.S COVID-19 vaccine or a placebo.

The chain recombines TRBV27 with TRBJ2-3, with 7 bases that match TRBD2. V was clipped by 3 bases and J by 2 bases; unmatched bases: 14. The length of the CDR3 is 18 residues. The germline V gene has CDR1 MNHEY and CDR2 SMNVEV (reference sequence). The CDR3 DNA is TGTGCCAGCAGTTTTTATTCCCTGGCGGGGGAACCCACAGATACGCAGTATTTT. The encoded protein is CASSFYSLAGEPTDTQYF.

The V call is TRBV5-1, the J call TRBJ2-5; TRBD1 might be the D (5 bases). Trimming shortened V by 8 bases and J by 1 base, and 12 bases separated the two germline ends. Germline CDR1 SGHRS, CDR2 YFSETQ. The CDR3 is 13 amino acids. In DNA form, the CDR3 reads TGCGCCAGTTCCCGACAGACCCAAGAGACCCAGTACTTC. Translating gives CASSRQTQETQYF.